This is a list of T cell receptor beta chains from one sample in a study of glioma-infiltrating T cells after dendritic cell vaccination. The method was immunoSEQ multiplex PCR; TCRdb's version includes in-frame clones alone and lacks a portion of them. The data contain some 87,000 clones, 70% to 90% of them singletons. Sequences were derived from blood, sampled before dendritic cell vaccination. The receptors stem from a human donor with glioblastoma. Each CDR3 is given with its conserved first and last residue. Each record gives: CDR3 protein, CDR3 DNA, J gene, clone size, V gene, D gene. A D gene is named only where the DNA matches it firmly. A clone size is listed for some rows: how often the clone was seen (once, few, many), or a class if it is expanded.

cdr3_aa: CASSLTPSSGELFF; cdr3_nt: TGCGCCAGCAGCTTGACCCCCTCCAGCGGGGAGCTGTTTTTT; j_call: TRBJ2-2; clone_size: -; v_call: TRBV5-1; d_call: -
cdr3_aa: CASSYPSGPGAYEQYF; cdr3_nt: TGTGCCAGCAGTTATCCGTCGGGACCGGGGGCCTACGAGCAGTACTTC; j_call: TRBJ2-7; clone_size: -; v_call: TRBV6-6; d_call: -
cdr3_aa: CASSRTGVRDNEQFF; cdr3_nt: TGTGCCAGCAGCCGGACAGGGGTAAGGGACAATGAGCAGTTCTTC; j_call: TRBJ2-1; clone_size: -; v_call: TRBV28; d_call: TRBD1
cdr3_aa: CASSRGTGPTGELFF; cdr3_nt: TGTGCCAGCAGCCGGGGGACAGGACCCACCGGGGAGCTGTTTTTT; j_call: TRBJ2-2; clone_size: -; v_call: TRBV11-3; d_call: TRBD1
cdr3_aa: CASSVSGRATDTQYF; cdr3_nt: TGTGCCAGCAGCGTTAGCGGGAGGGCGACAGATACGCAGTATTTT; j_call: TRBJ2-3; clone_size: -; v_call: TRBV7-2; d_call: TRBD2
cdr3_aa: CASSGLGQGAYGNQPQHF; cdr3_nt: TGTGCCAGTAGTGGTCTCGGACAGGGAGCATATGGCAATCAGCCCCAGCATTTT; j_call: TRBJ1-5; clone_size: -; v_call: TRBV19; d_call: TRBD1
cdr3_aa: CASRVTSGRAQSTDTQYF; cdr3_nt: TGTGCCAGCAGGGTGACTAGCGGGAGGGCCCAGAGCACAGATACGCAGTATTTT; j_call: TRBJ2-3; clone_size: -; v_call: TRBV9; d_call: TRBD2
cdr3_aa: CASSEPEATDTQYF; cdr3_nt: TGTGCCAGCAGTGAGCCTGAAGCAACGGATACGCAGTATTTT; j_call: TRBJ2-3; clone_size: -; v_call: TRBV5-4; d_call: -
cdr3_aa: CASSQEGPLSGSTDTQYF; cdr3_nt: TGCGCCAGCAGCCAAGAAGGCCCCCTTAGCGGGAGTACAGATACGCAGTATTTT; j_call: TRBJ2-3; clone_size: -; v_call: TRBV4-1; d_call: TRBD2
cdr3_aa: CASSTEAGEQYF; cdr3_nt: TGTGCCAGCAGTACGGAAGCGGGGGAGCAGTACTTC; j_call: TRBJ2-7; clone_size: -; v_call: TRBV7-9; d_call: TRBD2
cdr3_aa: CAWSSIGTGAYNEQFF; cdr3_nt: TGTGCCTGGAGTTCTATCGGGACAGGGGCGTACAATGAGCAGTTCTTC; j_call: TRBJ2-1; clone_size: -; v_call: TRBV30; d_call: TRBD1
cdr3_aa: CASREAGRGYEQYF; cdr3_nt: TGTGCCAGCAGAGAAGCCGGCAGGGGATACGAGCAGTACTTC; j_call: TRBJ2-7; clone_size: -; v_call: TRBV7-9; d_call: -
cdr3_aa: CATKQGTQPQHF; cdr3_nt: TGTGCCACCAAACAGGGAACTCAGCCCCAGCATTTT; j_call: TRBJ1-5; clone_size: -; v_call: TRBV19; d_call: -
cdr3_aa: CASSQATGGFKDTQYF; cdr3_nt: TGTGCCAGCAGCCAAGCGACAGGGGGCTTCAAAGATACGCAGTATTTT; j_call: TRBJ2-3; clone_size: -; v_call: TRBV14; d_call: TRBD1
cdr3_aa: CASSDRTGKYGYTF; cdr3_nt: TGTGCCAGCAGCGACCGGACGGGAAAATATGGCTACACCTTC; j_call: TRBJ1-2; clone_size: once; v_call: TRBV2; d_call: -
cdr3_aa: CASSLEYWGREDYGYTF; cdr3_nt: TGTGCCAGCAGTTTAGAGTACTGGGGGCGCGAAGACTATGGCTACACCTTC; j_call: TRBJ1-2; clone_size: -; v_call: TRBV7-8; d_call: -
cdr3_aa: CASSEGGGWNTEAFF; cdr3_nt: TGTGCCAGTAGTGAGGGGGGGGGATGGAACACTGAAGCTTTCTTT; j_call: TRBJ1-1; clone_size: -; v_call: TRBV19; d_call: -
cdr3_aa: CASSRTGFGEKLFF; cdr3_nt: TGTGCCAGCAGCCGGACAGGGTTCGGGGAAAAACTGTTTTTT; j_call: TRBJ1-4; clone_size: -; v_call: TRBV6-6; d_call: TRBD1
cdr3_aa: CASSLRIDGGVKETQYF; cdr3_nt: TGTGCCAGCAGCTTGCGTATTGACGGGGGGGTTAAAGAGACCCAGTACTTC; j_call: TRBJ2-5; clone_size: once; v_call: TRBV5-5; d_call: TRBD2
cdr3_aa: CASRPSLGGRETQYF; cdr3_nt: TGTGCAAGTCGCCCGTCGTTAGGAGGGAGGGAGACCCAGTACTTC; j_call: TRBJ2-5; clone_size: -; v_call: TRBV12-2; d_call: -
cdr3_aa: CASSVGRGPGYTF; cdr3_nt: TGTGCCAGCAGCGTAGGGAGGGGGCCCGGCTACACCTTC; j_call: TRBJ1-2; clone_size: few; v_call: TRBV7-9; d_call: TRBD1
cdr3_aa: CASSLDGGGYTF; cdr3_nt: TGTGCCAGCAGCTTAGACGGCGGGGGCTACACCTTC; j_call: TRBJ1-2; clone_size: -; v_call: TRBV11-3; d_call: -
cdr3_aa: CAWSVRGLETIYYNEQFF; cdr3_nt: TGTGCCTGGAGTGTAAGAGGGTTGGAGACTATTTACTACAATGAGCAGTTCTTC; j_call: TRBJ2-1; clone_size: -; v_call: TRBV30; d_call: -
cdr3_aa: CSVEGGELVDRYEQYF; cdr3_nt: TGCAGCGTTGAAGGTGGGGAGCTAGTGGATCGGTACGAGCAGTACTTC; j_call: TRBJ2-7; clone_size: -; v_call: TRBV29-1; d_call: -
cdr3_aa: CASSTQGAAYEQYF; cdr3_nt: TGTGCCAGCAGTACACAGGGGGCCGCCTACGAGCAGTACTTC; j_call: TRBJ2-7; clone_size: -; v_call: TRBV2; d_call: TRBD1
cdr3_aa: CASSLEGTSGSTMRQFF; cdr3_nt: TGTGCCAGCAGCTTAGAGGGGACTAGCGGGTCTACAATGAGGCAGTTCTTC; j_call: TRBJ2-1; clone_size: -; v_call: TRBV7-6; d_call: TRBD2
cdr3_aa: CSVEDVSTNTQYF; cdr3_nt: TGCAGCGTTGAAGATGTTAGCACAAATACGCAGTATTTT; j_call: TRBJ2-3; clone_size: -; v_call: TRBV29-1; d_call: -
cdr3_aa: CASSPLAGGRNEQFF; cdr3_nt: TGTGCCAGCAGTCCATTAGCGGGGGGGAGGAATGAGCAGTTCTTC; j_call: TRBJ2-1; clone_size: -; v_call: TRBV13; d_call: TRBD2
cdr3_aa: CASSLDYNGYTF; cdr3_nt: TGTGCCAGCAGCTTAGACTATAATGGCTACACCTTC; j_call: TRBJ1-2; clone_size: -; v_call: TRBV7-2; d_call: -
cdr3_aa: CASSLNGGSYEQYF; cdr3_nt: TGCGCCAGCAGCTTGAACGGTGGCTCCTACGAGCAGTACTTC; j_call: TRBJ2-7; clone_size: -; v_call: TRBV5-1; d_call: -
cdr3_aa: CASSVGTGDFSDSPLHF; cdr3_nt: TGTGCCAGCAGCGTAGGGACAGGAGACTTCTCGGATTCACCCCTCCACTTT; j_call: TRBJ1-6; clone_size: -; v_call: TRBV9; d_call: TRBD1
cdr3_aa: CASSLDSPTDTQYF; cdr3_nt: TGCGCCAGCAGCTTGGACAGCCCCACAGATACGCAGTATTTT; j_call: TRBJ2-3; clone_size: -; v_call: TRBV5-1; d_call: -
cdr3_aa: CATSRKTGTGFNEQFF; cdr3_nt: TGTGCCACCAGCAGAAAGACCGGGACAGGGTTTAATGAGCAGTTCTTC; j_call: TRBJ2-1; clone_size: -; v_call: TRBV15; d_call: TRBD1
cdr3_aa: CASRRETGFNYGYTF; cdr3_nt: TGTGCCAGCAGGCGAGAAACAGGGTTTAACTATGGCTACACCTTC; j_call: TRBJ1-2; clone_size: -; v_call: TRBV6-1; d_call: -
cdr3_aa: CASSEGPAPFNEQFF; cdr3_nt: TGTGCCAGCAGTGAGGGGCCCGCACCCTTCAATGAGCAGTTCTTC; j_call: TRBJ2-1; clone_size: -; v_call: TRBV25-1; d_call: -
cdr3_aa: CASSFGTPNQPQHF; cdr3_nt: TGCGCCAGCAGCTTCGGGACACCTAATCAGCCCCAGCATTTT; j_call: TRBJ1-5; clone_size: -; v_call: TRBV5-1; d_call: -
cdr3_aa: CSGWDRRGTEAFF; cdr3_nt: TGCAGCGGCTGGGACCGGAGGGGCACTGAAGCTTTCTTT; j_call: TRBJ1-1; clone_size: -; v_call: TRBV29-1; d_call: -
cdr3_aa: CASSKLGNEAFF; cdr3_nt: TGTGCCAGCAGCAAACTAGGCAATGAAGCTTTCTTT; j_call: TRBJ1-1; clone_size: -; v_call: TRBV21-1; d_call: -
cdr3_aa: CASPGGANYGYTF; cdr3_nt: TGTGCCAGCCCAGGAGGGGCCAACTATGGCTACACCTTC; j_call: TRBJ1-2; clone_size: -; v_call: TRBV7-9; d_call: -
cdr3_aa: CASSLARDRGIGDTQYF; cdr3_nt: TGTGCCAGCAGCTTAGCGCGGGACAGGGGGATTGGAGATACGCAGTATTTT; j_call: TRBJ2-3; clone_size: -; v_call: TRBV7-2; d_call: TRBD1
cdr3_aa: CASSHTGLEQYF; cdr3_nt: TGCGCCAGCAGCCACACAGGGCTCGAGCAGTACTTC; j_call: TRBJ2-7; clone_size: once; v_call: TRBV5-1; d_call: -
cdr3_aa: CASSLEQGPQETQYF; cdr3_nt: TGTGCCAGCAGCTTGGAACAGGGGCCCCAAGAGACCCAGTACTTC; j_call: TRBJ2-5; clone_size: -; v_call: TRBV5-8; d_call: TRBD1
cdr3_aa: CSVDSGQGFETQYF; cdr3_nt: TGCAGCGTTGATTCGGGACAGGGATTTGAGACCCAGTACTTC; j_call: TRBJ2-5; clone_size: -; v_call: TRBV29-1; d_call: TRBD1
cdr3_aa: CASSPETGSNYGYTF; cdr3_nt: TGTGCCAGTAGTCCGGAGACAGGTAGCAACTATGGCTACACCTTC; j_call: TRBJ1-2; clone_size: -; v_call: TRBV19; d_call: -
cdr3_aa: CAWSVGQGQGAQPQHF; cdr3_nt: TGTGCCTGGAGTGTAGGACAAGGACAGGGGGCCCAGCCCCAGCATTTT; j_call: TRBJ1-5; clone_size: -; v_call: TRBV30; d_call: TRBD1
cdr3_aa: CASSFSGSVEETQYF; cdr3_nt: TGTGCCAGCAGCTTTAGCGGGAGTGTAGAGGAGACCCAGTACTTC; j_call: TRBJ2-5; clone_size: -; v_call: TRBV7-2; d_call: TRBD2
cdr3_aa: CSVEGVRGGARGTDTQYF; cdr3_nt: TGCAGCGTTGAAGGAGTACGCGGGGGGGCCCGTGGAACAGATACGCAGTATTTT; j_call: TRBJ2-3; clone_size: -; v_call: TRBV29-1; d_call: TRBD2
cdr3_aa: CASGRTSDETQYF; cdr3_nt: TGTGCCAGCGGGAGGACTAGTGATGAGACCCAGTACTTC; j_call: TRBJ2-5; clone_size: -; v_call: TRBV5-4; d_call: TRBD2
cdr3_aa: CASSPSAAVGNTEAFF; cdr3_nt: TGTGCCAGCAGCCCCTCCGCGGCCGTGGGGAACACTGAAGCTTTCTTT; j_call: TRBJ1-1; clone_size: once; v_call: TRBV7-2; d_call: -
cdr3_aa: CASSLGRISYNEQFF; cdr3_nt: TGTGCCAGCAGTTTGGGCAGAATCTCCTACAATGAGCAGTTCTTC; j_call: TRBJ2-1; clone_size: -; v_call: TRBV27; d_call: -
cdr3_aa: CASRATGESSPLHF; cdr3_nt: TGTGCCAGCAGAGCCACAGGGGAATCGTCACCCCTCCACTTT; j_call: TRBJ1-6; clone_size: few; v_call: TRBV6-5; d_call: TRBD1
cdr3_aa: CASTTGRGNEKLFF; cdr3_nt: TGCGCCAGCACAACGGGCAGGGGAAATGAAAAACTGTTTTTT; j_call: TRBJ1-4; clone_size: -; v_call: TRBV5-1; d_call: -
cdr3_aa: CASSRGQQGGETQYF; cdr3_nt: TGCGCCAGCAGCCGGGGGCAGCAGGGTGGAGAGACCCAGTACTTC; j_call: TRBJ2-5; clone_size: -; v_call: TRBV4-1; d_call: -
cdr3_aa: CASSSFVVGTGAPAEQYF; cdr3_nt: TGCGCCAGCAGCTCCTTTGTCGTCGGGACAGGGGCTCCAGCCGAGCAGTACTTC; j_call: TRBJ2-7; clone_size: -; v_call: TRBV5-1; d_call: TRBD1
cdr3_aa: CASSFSGGRWETQYF; cdr3_nt: TGTGCCAGTAGTTTTTCAGGGGGCCGTTGGGAGACCCAGTACTTC; j_call: TRBJ2-5; clone_size: -; v_call: TRBV19; d_call: TRBD1
cdr3_aa: CASSRAPEGEQYF; cdr3_nt: TGTGCCAGCAGTAGGGCCCCTGAGGGCGAGCAGTACTTC; j_call: TRBJ2-7; clone_size: -; v_call: TRBV6-6; d_call: -
cdr3_aa: CASSARGTLSSYEQYF; cdr3_nt: TGTGCCAGCAGCGCTCGTGGGACACTAAGCTCCTACGAGCAGTACTTC; j_call: TRBJ2-7; clone_size: -; v_call: TRBV5-4; d_call: -